The clone carrying this TCR beta chain came up many times. Its matching antigen is unknown. Unique molecular identifiers (one per individual cDNA molecule) were attached. TCRdb re-derived calls from the 5' RACE reads in MiXCR, one entry per CDR3 protein. The table records 56,000 or so distinct CDR3 sequences, approximately 10% of them present only once. The sample comes from a study of early T cells in non-severe SARS-CoV-2 infection. Study at large: Chains were not paired, and sequencing was done on bulk RNA from unsorted whole blood. Points from the study as a whole: CD4 and private specificities were missed by VDJdb matching, which favored anti-spike CD8 responses.

This CDR3 contains 13 residues. V was cut by 0 bases and J by 7 bases, with 9 bases left in between. Germline CDR1 is LNHNV and CDR2 is YYDKDF (reference sequence). The sequencing sample was made of whole blood. This TCR was recovered from an adult who was a healthcare worker with PCR-confirmed SARS-CoV-2 infection or an uninfected control (not recorded which). The gene calls are TRBV15 and TRBJ1-1, with D possibly TRBD1 on 5 matching bases. CDR3 loop: CATSRERTLEAFF. The CDR3 DNA follows: TGTGCCACCAGCAGAGAAAGGACACTTGAAGCTTTCTTT.